Each of the 28 T cell receptor beta chains below was sequenced from the same sample in a study of T-cell reconstitution after alpha-beta-depleted transplantation in children. Construction of the TCRbeta library involved unique molecular identifiers. A single record per CDR3 protein comes from TCRdb applying MiXCR to the PCR reads. The sample lists 900,000 or so distinct CDR3 sequences; around 15% were seen once. Material: PBMCs, mostly from graft donor cells, obtained 360 days after TCRalphabeta/CD19-depleted stem cell transplant. The receptors were gathered from a male patient aged 10 to 17 who had a stem cell transplant for acute lymphoblastic leukemia, so the T cells may come from the graft donor.

This clonotype was counted only a few times. This rearrangement joins TRBV18 to TRBJ2-2, with a weak D call TRBD1 (6 bases). Trimming took 2 bases from V and 4 from J, leaving 11 bases between them. Germline V gene sequence: CDR1 KGHSH, CDR2 LQKENI. The CDR3 runs 15 residues. As DNA, the CDR3 is TGTGCCAGCTCACCAAACAGGGATTTCACCGGGGAGCTGTTTTTT. This sequence encodes CASSPNRDFTGELFF.

This clonotype has a handful of counts. J is TRBJ2-5 and V is TRBV5-1, with 12 bases fitting TRBD1. Germline-derived CDR1 and CDR2 are SGHRS and YFSETQ. Trimming at V came to 4 bases and at J to 5 bases, leaving 6 bases not matched to a gene. This CDR3 has 15 residues. The CDR3 nucleotides read TGCGCCAGCAGCCGGGGACAGGGGGCCGGGGAGACCCAGTACTTC. It codes for CASSRGQGAGETQYF.

The chain uses TRBV7-6 and TRBJ2-5, with D possibly being TRBD1 (5 bases). The CDR3 consists of 15 residues. Germline CDR1 SGHVS, CDR2 FNYEAQ. Trimming left V 2 bases short and J 5 bases short, with 15 bases between. As DNA, the CDR3 is TGTGCCAGCAGCTTACGGGCCACCAAGGGGGAGACCCAGTACTTC. Translated: CASSLRATKGETQYF.

The V and J genes are TRBV9 and TRBJ2-1; TRBD2 agrees at 8 bases. Germline-derived CDR1 and CDR2 are SGDLS and YYNGEE. The CDR3 has 18 amino acids. Germline trimming cut 3 bases from V and 0 bases from J; bases unmatched to any gene: 11. CDR3 residues: CASSDIPGLVPSYNEQFF. DNA for the CDR3: TGTGCCAGCAGCGATATCCCGGGACTAGTCCCCTCCTACAATGAGCAGTTCTTC.

A few counts support this clonotype. The genes are TRBV12-3 or TRBV12-4 and TRBJ2-6; 11 bases are a match to TRBD2. This CDR3 has 20 amino acids. With V trimmed by 2 bases and J by 0 bases, 9 bases remained unmatched. The CDR3 DNA follows: TGTGCCAGCAGTTTACGGGCTAGCGGGAGGCCCAACTCTGGGGCCAACGTCCTGACTTTC. Protein sequence: CASSLRASGRPNSGANVLTF.

This clonotype appeared many times. This chain uses TRBV5-1 with TRBJ2-1; 10 nucleotides agree with TRBD2. Germline V lookup: CDR1 SGHRS, CDR2 YFSETQ. The CDR3 is 15 residues long. V was clipped by 5 bases and J by 5 bases; unmatched bases: 7. The CDR3 DNA sequence: TGCGCCAGCAGGCCCGGGACTAGCGAGAACAATGAGCAGTTCTTC. This gives the protein CASRPGTSENNEQFF.

This clonotype has just a few counts. V usage is TRBV2 and J usage is TRBJ2-3, with no clear D. The CDR3 runs 14 residues. Germline lookup yields CDR1 SNHLY and CDR2 FYNNEI. V was trimmed by 8 bases and J by 4 bases, leaving 16 bases between them. The CDR3 DNA reads TGTGCCAGCCCAAAGCCGGACCACGCAGATACGCAGTATTTT. This sequence encodes CASPKPDHADTQYF.

The V and J genes are TRBV5-1 and TRBJ2-4; D call uncertain. This CDR3 is 13 amino acids long. Germline CDR1 SGHRS, CDR2 YFSETQ. Deletions cut 1 base from V and 5 bases from J, with 7 bases between. The CDR3 is CASSLPQQNIQYF. CDR3 nucleotide sequence: TGCGCCAGCAGCTTGCCGCAGCAAAACATTCAGTACTTC.

This clonotype was recorded many times. The chain is built from TRBV11-2 and TRBJ2-3, with a tentative D call TRBD1 (6 bases). Germline values: CDR1 SGHAT, CDR2 FQNNGV. Trimming left V 5 bases short and J 2 bases short, with 20 bases between. CDR3 length: 17 amino acids. Here the CDR3 reads CASSTRRVAGDTDTQYF. CDR3 nucleotides: TGTGCCAGCAGCACCCGTAGGGTAGCAGGGGACACAGATACGCAGTATTTT.

V is TRBV28 and J is TRBJ1-2, with D possibly TRBD1 on 5 matching bases. The CDR3 covers 15 residues. CDR1 and CDR2 from the germline V gene are MDHEN and SYDVKM. V lost 4 bases, J lost 4 bases, and 16 bases lay in between. The CDR3 is CASSSLGRGSYGYTF. CDR3 DNA: TGTGCCAGCAGTTCATTAGGACGGGGGAGCTATGGCTACACCTTC.

The chain uses TRBV9 and TRBJ2-1; 9 bases are a match to TRBD2. This CDR3 is built from 17 residues. The V segment lost 0 bases and the J segment 0 bases; nucleotides outside the gene matches: 4. The germline CDR1 and CDR2 sequences are SGDLS and YYNGEE. This CDR3 is CASSVVTSGLSYNEQFF. In DNA, the CDR3 is TGTGCCAGCAGCGTAGTGACTAGCGGCCTCTCCTACAATGAGCAGTTCTTC.

The chain combines TRBV11-2 with TRBJ2-5; D is unresolved. The CDR3 is 14 residues long. V shed 1 base and J shed 8 bases, with 14 bases lying between them. Germline V gene sequence: CDR1 SGHAT, CDR2 FQNNGV. The CDR3 protein is CASSLAGRAHTQYF. The CDR3 region has the DNA TGTGCCAGCAGCTTAGCCGGCCGAGCCCATACCCAGTACTTC.

The V gene is TRBV12-3 or TRBV12-4, the J gene TRBJ2-7; the D gene is possibly TRBD2 (6 bases). The CDR3 is 14 amino acids. V was clipped by 5 bases and J by 4 bases, with 15 bases between them. As DNA, the CDR3 is TGTGCCAGCAGTCTAAGCGGGCTAGCTTACGAGCAGTACTTC. It yields the protein CASSLSGLAYEQYF.

The chain links TRBV14 to TRBJ2-2, with D perhaps being TRBD1 or TRBD2 (5 bases each). The CDR3 is 16 amino acids. From germline, CDR1 is SGHDN and CDR2 FVKESK. V lost 1 base to trimming and J lost 4 bases, with 13 bases between them. The CDR3 DNA sequence: TGTGCCAGCAGCCAAGGAGGGACCGTCGGCACCGGGGAGCTGTTTTTT. Translation: CASSQGGTVGTGELFF.

This clonotype was picked up many times. The genes are TRBV29-1 and TRBJ1-2; TRBD1 agrees at 8 bases. The CDR3 spans 14 residues. CDR1 SQVTM and CDR2 ANQGSEA come from the germline V gene. J gave up 4 bases and V 2 bases, and 6 bases lay outside the gene matches. CDR3 loop: CSVERGQASYGYTF. The CDR3 region has the DNA TGCAGCGTTGAACGGGGACAGGCCTCCTATGGCTACACCTTC.

This clonotype was detected only a few times. The chain employs TRBV27 and TRBJ2-7; possible D gene TRBD2, 6 bases. The V gene lost 2 bases and the J gene lost 12 bases, with 17 bases spanning the gap. This CDR3 comprises 13 residues. The germline V gene has CDR1 MNHEY and CDR2 SMNVEV (reference sequence). CDR3 residues: CASSLGVGDSRYF. The CDR3 nucleotides are TGTGCCAGCAGTTTAGGGGTTGGGGACTCACGGTACTTC.

This clonotype was seen repeatedly, ten times or more. The chain recombines TRBV5-1 with TRBJ2-5; tentatively, D is TRBD1 (5 bases). V was trimmed by 0 bases and J by 1 base, leaving 7 bases between them. The germline V gene has CDR1 SGHRS and CDR2 YFSETQ. The CDR3 loop spans 14 amino acids. CDR3 amino acids: CASSLVGAQETQYF. CDR3 bases: TGCGCCAGCAGCTTGGTTGGGGCCCAAGAGACCCAGTACTTC.

This chain connects TRBV7-8 to TRBJ2-1; 9 nucleotides align to TRBD1. Losses at the gene ends were 0 bases for V and 8 bases for J; bases not matched to a gene: 8. This CDR3 has 16 residues. Germline loops: CDR1 SGHVS, CDR2 FQNEAQ. The CDR3 DNA sequence: TGTGCCAGCAGCTTAGCCCGGACAGGGGCTTGGGATGAGCAGTTCTTC. It translates to CASSLARTGAWDEQFF.

This clonotype was seen a few times. The rearrangement joins TRBV5-4 to TRBJ2-1; 15 bases map to TRBD2. Germline assignment: CDR1 SGHNT and CDR2 YYREEE (reference sequence). There are 18 residues in the CDR3. The ends lost 2 bases at V and 5 bases at J; junction bases unmatched: 8. The CDR3 protein is CASSFGLAGGLPHNEQFF. CDR3 sequence (DNA): TGTGCCAGCAGCTTCGGACTAGCGGGAGGGCTACCACACAATGAGCAGTTCTTC.

The chain couples TRBV5-1 to TRBJ2-2; perhaps TRBD2 as D (5 bases). Germline values: CDR1 SGHRS, CDR2 YFSETQ. The germline V and J ends were trimmed by 4 bases and 4 bases, with 14 bases remaining between them. This CDR3 spans 15 amino acids. CDR3 sequence (DNA): TGCGCCAGCAGCCCCGGACTCGAAACCACCGGGGAGCTGTTTTTT. This translates into CASSPGLETTGELFF.

The chain recombines TRBV5-1 with TRBJ2-1; D gene ambiguous. CDR1 is SGHRS and CDR2 is YFSETQ in the germline V gene. The length of the CDR3 is 16 residues. The V end was cut by 2 bases, the J end by 2 bases, with 14 bases between. In DNA form, the CDR3 reads TGCGCCAGCAGCTTCGGATCGTCTAGTCCCTACAATGAGCAGTTCTTC. It yields the protein CASSFGSSSPYNEQFF. The full variable domain, rest sourced from reference TRBV5-1 and TRBJ2-1, is KAGVTQTPRYLIKTRGQQVTLSCSPISGHRSVSWYQQTPGQGLQFLFEYFSETQRNKGNFPGRFSGRQFSNSRSEMNVSTLELGDSALYLCASSFGSSSPYNEQFFGPGTRLTVL.

This clonotype was detected ten times or more. This sequence joins TRBV12-3 or TRBV12-4 and TRBJ1-1, with no clear D. This CDR3 is built from 13 residues. Trimming left V 2 bases short and J 1 base short, with 5 bases between. CDR3 sequence reads: CASSLRANTEAFF. The CDR3 DNA follows: TGTGCCAGCAGTTTAAGGGCGAACACTGAAGCTTTCTTT.

V is TRBV15 and J is TRBJ1-5; TRBD1 matches at 8 bases. The trim removed 5 bases at V and 2 bases at J, leaving 5 bases unmatched. Germline CDR1 LNHNV, CDR2 YYDKDF (reference sequence). This CDR3 spans 15 amino acids. CDR3 nucleotide sequence: TGTGCCACCAGCGCGGACAGGGCAGGCAATCAGCCCCAGCATTTT. Translated: CATSADRAGNQPQHF.

This rearrangement joins TRBV29-1 to TRBJ2-7; no reliable D call. This CDR3 has 11 amino acids. The germline V gene encodes CDR1 SQVTM and CDR2 ANQGSEA. V was cut by 7 bases and J by 3 bases, with 10 bases left in between. The CDR3 region has the DNA TGCAGCGCAGCGACAAGCTACGAGCAGTACTTC. As protein: CSAATSYEQYF.

This clonotype appeared many times. The chain carries TRBV5-1 and TRBJ1-2; 7 bases line up with TRBD1. Trimming removed 0 bases from V and 4 bases from J; junction bases left unmatched: 12. CDR1 is SGHRS and CDR2 is YFSETQ in the germline V gene. CDR3 size: 17 residues. The CDR3 protein is CASSLEPGGTNGYGYTF. Here the CDR3 DNA reads TGCGCCAGCAGCTTGGAACCAGGGGGAACGAACGGCTATGGCTACACCTTC.

This clonotype showed up just a few times. The chain couples TRBV7-9 to TRBJ2-1, with 16 bases fitting TRBD2. Germline V CDR1 and CDR2: SEHNR, FQNEAQ (reference sequence). This CDR3 is built from 19 residues. The trim removed 4 bases at V and 5 bases at J, leaving 11 bases unmatched. This CDR3 is CASSWTIGTSGRENNEQFF. In DNA, the CDR3 is TGTGCCAGCAGCTGGACGATTGGGACTAGCGGGAGGGAAAACAATGAGCAGTTCTTC.

The V and J genes are TRBV7-3 and TRBJ2-1; 11 bases match TRBD2. CDR3 size: 15 residues. V lost 5 bases and J lost 5; bases outside the gene matches: 5. The germline V gene has CDR1 SGHTA and CDR2 FQGTGA. The CDR3 DNA is TGTGCCAGCAGCGTTGGGACTAGCGGAGACAATGAGCAGTTCTTC. Amino acids: CASSVGTSGDNEQFF.

This chain links TRBV28 with TRBJ1-2; D unresolved. The V and J ends lost 6 bases and 5 bases respectively, with 16 bases between them. Per the germline V gene, CDR1 is MDHEN and CDR2 is SYDVKM. There are 14 residues in the CDR3. The CDR3 is CASSPPQRKYGYTF. Here the CDR3 DNA reads TGTGCCAGCAGCCCTCCACAAAGGAAATATGGCTACACCTTC.